This T cell receptor (beta chain) was recovered during a study of beta chain features in type 1 diabetes. This clone has just a few counts. As yet, its antigen is unknown. Investigators reverse transcribed all isolated RNA, so they sequenced expressed TCRB transcripts. Sequencing used immunoSEQ multiplex PCR; TCRdb keeps in-frame clones, though not all of them. The data show about 620,000 clones, 15% to 19% seen once. Broader study findings: PCR could preferentially amplify shorter templates, alike in patients and controls. These data did not resolve whether HLA type affects TCRB rearrangement. It was among patients, rather than healthy donors, that naive, central memory and Treg TCRB repertoires appeared more similar.

The sequenced sample consisted of naive CD4+ T cells from blood. This TCR was sampled from a man aged 18 to 29 in good health.

Here the CDR3 reads CASSLGQGWNQPQHF. As DNA, the CDR3 is TGCGCCAGCAGCCTCGGACAGGGGTGGAATCAGCCCCAGCATTTT. V usage is TRBV5-1 and J usage is TRBJ1-5; 9 nucleotides match TRBD1. The CDR3 has 15 residues. Germline-derived CDR1 and CDR2 are SGHRS and YFSETQ. The V segment lost 4 bases and the J segment 4 bases; nucleotides outside the gene matches: 6.